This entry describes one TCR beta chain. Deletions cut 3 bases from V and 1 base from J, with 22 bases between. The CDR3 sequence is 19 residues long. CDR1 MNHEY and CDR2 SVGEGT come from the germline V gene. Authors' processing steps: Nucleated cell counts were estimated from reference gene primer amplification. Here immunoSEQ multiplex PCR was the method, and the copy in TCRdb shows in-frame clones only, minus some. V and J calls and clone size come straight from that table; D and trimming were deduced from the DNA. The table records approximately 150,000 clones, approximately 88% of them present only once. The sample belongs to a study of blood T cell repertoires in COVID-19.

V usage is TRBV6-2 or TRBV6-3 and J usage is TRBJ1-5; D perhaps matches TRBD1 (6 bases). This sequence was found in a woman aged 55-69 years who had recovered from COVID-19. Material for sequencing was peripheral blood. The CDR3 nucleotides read TGTGCCAGCAGTTATAAATTCGAAGGCTACAGGGCGAGCAATCAGCCCCAGCATTTT. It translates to CASSYKFEGYRASNQPQHF.